This T cell receptor (beta chain) was recorded in a study of T cells in Graves' hyperthyroidism and ophthalmopathy (dated by TCRdb to between 2018 and 2021). About the study as a whole: Peripheral blood samples were taken at initial diagnosis, before any treatment was given. Prospective prediction of ophthalmopathy was tested in an independent validation cohort consisting of some 20 hyperthyroidism patients and over 15 patients who later progressed to ophthalmopathy. The paper reports TCR Vbeta CDR3 sequencing of some 140 peripheral blood samples: approximately 43 ophthalmopathy, fewer than 80 hyperthyroidism and approximately 17 progressor patients. Once sampling was done, hyperthyroidism patients were given methimazole at a starting dose of 30 mg daily, whereas ophthalmopathy patients were given high-dose intravenous methylprednisolone. TCR V-J signatures able to tell the groups apart were searched for in a discovery cohort of some 97 patients, of whom roughly 42 had Graves' ophthalmopathy and around 56 had stable Graves' hyperthyroidism. In addition, the study compared T-cell repertoires in thyroid tissue and in blood from about 6 Graves' hyperthyroidism patients. For training and testing, the 110 or so patients in the discovery cohort were randomly divided in a 7:3 ratio. Points the paper makes about the study in general: Sample size was not statistically predetermined, and blinding of investigators to group allocation was not performed. Most expanded thyroid clonotypes (frequency above 0.001) were also detected in blood, suggesting blood repertoires may reflect thyroid immune responses. In validation, the model predicted progression to ophthalmopathy with about 71% sensitivity and about 73% specificity, a median of approximately 6.7 months before onset. Ophthalmopathy was separated from stable hyperthyroidism by a 13 V-J signature model, with about 86% sensitivity and 81% to 82% specificity obtained in cross-validation and 80%/75% obtained in testing.

The hyperthyroidism patients were between 18 and 65 years old and newly diagnosed, with a disease duration of less than 2 months. Exclusion was applied to patients with uncontrolled infections, other autoimmune diseases, pregnancy or lactation. Clinical symptoms, serum thyroxine and TRAb, thyroid ultrasound, and orbital computed tomography formed the basis for the diagnoses. Blood from progressor patients was drawn when they were first diagnosed with hyperthyroidism, before any ophthalmopathy symptoms appeared. PBMCs were separated from approximately 9.9 ml of fresh peripheral blood using Ficoll-Paque density gradient centrifugation. Progressor patients were first diagnosed with Graves' hyperthyroidism and then developed ophthalmopathy during follow-up. Total RNA was extracted using Trizol reagent, and RNA quality was assessed on an Agilent 2100 Bioanalyzer. This clonotype showed up many times. Its antigen is still unknown. No quality values exist for individual bases; no much larger clone is one base distant.

Amplification of TCR beta CDR3 regions was carried out from RNA transcripts. For the first round of RT-PCR on the TCR CDR3, the HTBI primer set was used together with the Qiagen OneStep RT-PCR kit. Libraries were constructed in a second round of multiplex PCR, after which size selection and purification were carried out. Libraries were sequenced paired-end with 100 bp reads on an Illumina HiSeq2000. The paper's processing steps were these. SOAPnuke was used to process the raw data, throwing out any read that contained adapters or uncalled bases, had a mean Phred below 15, or lacked an exact constant-primer or identifier match. High-quality paired reads were merged using COPE v1.2.5, and each unique nucleotide sequence was defined as a clonotype. Clonotypes were aligned to IMGT TRBV, TRBD and TRBJ reference segments using MiTCR v1.1. Only V-J combinations with frequency above 0.0001, covering 98% to 99.2% of repertoires, were analysed. The TCS score was defined as the ratio of F50 (clonal expansion) to E x V (chaos), calculated using BLOSUM62-based TCRdist between CDR3 peptides within each V-J. Welch's t-statistics and random forest reduced some 510 V-J features to 13, which were used in a naive Bayes classifier (R e1071). Using fastp at Q25 and MiXCR, TCRdb reprocessed the public reads and kept productive beta chains. All rows with the same CDR3 protein become a single entry with the most common DNA and genes. None of the V and J calls come from the authors' own analysis; TCRdb made them. The sample records about 130,000 distinct CDR3 sequences, more than 20% of which are singletons. In total, the top ten clones hold around 69% of the sample.

CDR3 length: 17 amino acids, cysteine to phenylalanine. The read is trimmed to its CDR3 DNA, 51 bases read in frame from base 1. Reading the germline V gene (reference sequence) gives CDR1 SEHNR and CDR2 FQNEAQ. V has 5 bases trimmed and J has 2 bases trimmed; junction bases matching no gene number 9. The chain was built from TRBV7-9 and TRBJ2-6; 7 central nucleotides agree with TRBD2. The clonotype comes from a woman aged 45 to 65 with Graves' hyperthyroidism that later progressed to Graves' ophthalmopathy. Sequenced input: blood. The CDR3 amino acid sequence is: CASSPDGGRAGANVLTF. The sequenced DNA: TGTGCCAGCAGCCCAGATGGGGGGAGGGCTGGGGCCAACGTCCTGACTTTC.